The rows below give T cell receptor beta chains drawn from one sample of a study of beta chain features in type 1 diabetes. The data were produced by immunoSEQ multiplex PCR, yet TCRdb's version contains in-frame clones alone and is incomplete. The table shows hundreds of thousands of clones, with around 15% occurring only once. Sequenced material: naive CD4+ T cells from blood. The receptors were gathered from a man in his late teens or twenties with type 1 diabetes. CDR3s include the opening cysteine and the closing phenylalanine or tryptophan. The listing skips clone size in some rows; elsewhere it reads once, few, many or a size class.

clone_size cdr3_length v_call cdr3_aa
few 12 TRBV10-3 CAISAGSLEQYF
- 14 TRBV29-1 CSAAWTGAIGGYTF
- 11 TRBV20-1 CSARDRWSPTF
few 17 TRBV14 CAKKVAWVMNKFDEQYF
few 13 TRBV5-1 CASSLQGAETQYF
few 13 TRBV28 CASITGGGDEQFF
- 16 TRBV7-9 CASRQNWAPPTDTQYF
few 16 TRBV10-3 CAISDTRKSGANVLTF
few 16 TRBV4-1 CASSRFPGQGNEKLFF
few 15 TRBV5-6 CASSWGQLYTGELFF
- 18 TRBV7-2 CASSFAAPPRHQTYEQYF
few 13 TRBV14 CASSQEEGTEAFF
few 12 TRBV10-3 CAISGGRHGYTF
few 15 TRBV7-8 CASSAGLAGVFEQFF
few 14 TRBV25-1 CASPGLARSYEQYF
- 15 TRBV7-9 CASSLPLGMNTEAFF